A selection of T cell receptor beta chains follows, all from one sample in a study of control samples from healthy donors and cancer patients. TCRdb keeps only in-frame clones here, not all; method: immunoSEQ multiplex PCR. The repertoire holds tens of thousands of clones, with around 91% as singletons. Sequenced input: blood. These receptors were taken from a man aged 50-59 years in good health. CDR3s include the opening cysteine and the closing phenylalanine or tryptophan. D genes are given only for firm matches. Not every row has a clone size; where given, it reads once, few, many or a size class.

V: TRBV4-3; D: .; J: TRBJ2-3; size: .; DNA: TGCGCCAGCAGCCAAGGGACATTCTCCTACACAGATACGCAGTATTTT; CDR3: CASSQGTFSYTDTQYF
V: TRBV5-8; D: TRBD1; J: TRBJ1-3; size: .; DNA: TGTGCCAGCAGCTTGGTCGGGACAGGGGGAAACACCATATATTTT; CDR3: CASSLVGTGGNTIYF
V: TRBV5-4; D: .; J: TRBJ2-3; size: .; DNA: TGTGCCAGCAGCCTGGCGGGACTTGGACACACAGATACGCAGTATTTT; CDR3: CASSLAGLGHTDTQYF
V: TRBV27; D: .; J: TRBJ1-1; size: .; DNA: TGTGCCAGCACAACAGGGAACACTGAAGCTTTCTTT; CDR3: CASTTGNTEAFF
V: TRBV30; D: TRBD1; J: TRBJ2-7; size: .; DNA: TGTGCCTGCGATCCCCCGGGACAGGGGATCCACGAGCAGTACTTC; CDR3: CACDPPGQGIHEQYF
V: TRBV29-1; D: TRBD1; J: TRBJ2-7; size: .; DNA: TGCAGCGTTGAGTGGCAGGGGGCTAGGGAGCAGTACTTC; CDR3: CSVEWQGAREQYF
V: TRBV5-1; D: .; J: TRBJ2-6; size: .; DNA: TGCGCCAGCAGAGTACAATCTGGGGCCAACGTCCTGACTTTC; CDR3: CASRVQSGANVLTF
V: TRBV19; D: .; J: TRBJ1-5; size: .; DNA: TGTGCCAGTAGTGGTGGCAGGGCTTCTAATCAGCCCCAGCATTTT; CDR3: CASSGGRASNQPQHF
V: TRBV6-2/TRBV6-3; D: .; J: TRBJ1-4; size: .; DNA: TGTGCCAGCAGCCTCGGGACCGGTGAAAAACTGTTTTTT; CDR3: CASSLGTGEKLFF
V: TRBV5-1; D: TRBD1; J: TRBJ2-1; size: once; DNA: TGCGCCAGCGAGCGGACAGGGGGCAATGAGCAGTTCTTC; CDR3: CASERTGGNEQFF
V: TRBV7-9; D: TRBD1; J: TRBJ2-7; size: few; DNA: TGTGCCAGCAGCTACAGACAGGGCGCCTACGAGCAGTACTTC; CDR3: CASSYRQGAYEQYF
V: TRBV11-2; D: TRBD1; J: TRBJ2-1; size: .; DNA: TGTGCCAGCAGCCCGACAGGGGTGAATGAGCAGTTCTTC; CDR3: CASSPTGVNEQFF
V: TRBV5-6; D: TRBD1; J: TRBJ2-7; size: .; DNA: TGTGCCAGCAGCTGGGGGGACAGGGCCGACGAGCAGTACTTC; CDR3: CASSWGDRADEQYF
V: TRBV6-5; D: TRBD2; J: TRBJ2-1; size: .; DNA: TGTGCCAGCAGTTACTCGGAGCGGGGGTGGAATGAGCAGTTCTTC; CDR3: CASSYSERGWNEQFF
V: TRBV7-9; D: TRBD2; J: TRBJ2-6; size: .; DNA: TGTGCCAGCAGCGGGGGGGCTGGGGCCAACGTCCTGACTTTC; CDR3: CASSGGAGANVLTF
V: TRBV6-5; D: TRBD1; J: TRBJ1-1; size: .; DNA: TGTGCCAGCATCCCACCGGGACAGAAGAACACTGAAGCTTTCTTT; CDR3: CASIPPGQKNTEAFF
V: TRBV11-3; D: .; J: TRBJ2-3; size: .; DNA: TGTGCCAGCAGCTTAGTACAGTCAGATACGCAGTATTTT; CDR3: CASSLVQSDTQYF
V: TRBV9; D: TRBD1; J: TRBJ1-2; size: .; DNA: TGTGCCAGCAGCGGCGGACAGGGGAACTATGGCTACACCTTC; CDR3: CASSGGQGNYGYTF
V: TRBV7-6; D: .; J: TRBJ1-1; size: .; DNA: TGTGCCAGCAGCTTAGCCCGACGGTGGATTAACACTGAAGCTTTCTTT; CDR3: CASSLARRWINTEAFF
V: TRBV5-4; D: .; J: TRBJ1-2; size: once; DNA: TGTGCCAGCAGCTTGGCAGGAGGGTATGGCTACACCTTC; CDR3: CASSLAGGYGYTF
V: TRBV27; D: TRBD1; J: TRBJ2-7; size: .; DNA: TGTGCCAGCAGTCTCTTAGAGGGACAGACCGAGCAGTACTTC; CDR3: CASSLLEGQTEQYF
V: TRBV9; D: TRBD2; J: TRBJ2-1; size: once; DNA: TGTGCCAGCAGCGTAGGGGAGCGGGGGGGGAATGAGCAGTTCTTC; CDR3: CASSVGERGGNEQFF
V: TRBV2; D: .; J: TRBJ2-1; size: .; DNA: TGTGCCAGCAGTTATGACAGGAACAATGAGCAGTTCTTC; CDR3: CASSYDRNNEQFF
V: TRBV5-1; D: .; J: TRBJ2-1; size: .; DNA: TGCGCCAGCAGCGCCTCGGGACAAGGGCTGTTCTTC; CDR3: CASSASGQGLFF
V: TRBV10-1; D: .; J: TRBJ1-1; size: .; DNA: TGCGCCAGCAGTTCCGGGGCTGGGGGAGCTTTCTTT; CDR3: CASSSGAGGAFF
V: TRBV2; D: .; J: TRBJ1-1; size: .; DNA: TGTGCCAGCAGTGAAGTGAACACTGAAGCTTTCTTT; CDR3: CASSEVNTEAFF
V: TRBV29-1; D: .; J: TRBJ1-2; size: .; DNA: TGCAGCGTTGAAGATGGAGCGTATGGCTACACCTTC; CDR3: CSVEDGAYGYTF
V: TRBV12-5; D: .; J: TRBJ1-5; size: .; DNA: TGTGCTAGTGGTTTGGGCAATCAGCCCCAGCATTTT; CDR3: CASGLGNQPQHF
V: TRBV4-2; D: TRBD2; J: TRBJ2-1; size: .; DNA: TGTGCCAGCAGCCCCGGGACTAGCGGAATGAACAATGAGCAGTTCTTC; CDR3: CASSPGTSGMNNEQFF
V: TRBV6-1; D: .; J: TRBJ1-1; size: .; DNA: TGTGCCAGCAGTGATGAGATGAACACTGAAGCTTTCTTT; CDR3: CASSDEMNTEAFF
V: TRBV30; D: TRBD2; J: TRBJ2-3; size: .; DNA: TGTGCCTGGGCAGGACTAGGCGGCACAGATACGCAGTATTTT; CDR3: CAWAGLGGTDTQYF
V: TRBV5-5; D: TRBD2; J: TRBJ2-3; size: .; DNA: TGTGCCAGCAGCTTGGTAGCGGGTACTAGCACAGATACGCAGTATTTT; CDR3: CASSLVAGTSTDTQYF
V: TRBV2; D: .; J: TRBJ1-5; size: few; DNA: TGTGCCAGCAGTGAAGCGCTTCAGGGACCCCCCCGGAATCAGCCCCAGCATTTT; CDR3: CASSEALQGPPRNQPQHF
V: TRBV3-1/TRBV3-2; D: TRBD2; J: TRBJ2-1; size: .; DNA: TGTGCCAGCAGCCCCGGGACTAGCCCTTCCTACAATGAGCAGTTCTTC; CDR3: CASSPGTSPSYNEQFF
V: TRBV7-8; D: TRBD2; J: TRBJ2-2; size: .; DNA: TGTGCCAGCAGCTTTCTGGGGGGGATTAATACCGGGGAGCTGTTTTTT; CDR3: CASSFLGGINTGELFF
V: TRBV19; D: .; J: TRBJ2-6; size: .; DNA: TGTGCCAGTAGTATGAGGGCCTCTTCTGGGGCCAACGTCCTGACTTTC; CDR3: CASSMRASSGANVLTF
V: TRBV7-9; D: .; J: TRBJ1-3; size: .; DNA: TGTGCCAGCAGCCCTCGGGGGGGGAACAGTGGAAACACCATATATTTT; CDR3: CASSPRGGNSGNTIYF
V: TRBV6-5; D: TRBD1; J: TRBJ1-2; size: .; DNA: TGTGCCAGCAGACGGGACAGCTATGGCTACACCTTC; CDR3: CASRRDSYGYTF
V: TRBV10-1; D: TRBD2; J: TRBJ2-3; size: .; DNA: TGCTCTCAGACTAGCGGGGTCACAGATACGCAGTATTTT; CDR3: CSQTSGVTDTQYF
V: TRBV19; D: .; J: TRBJ1-1; size: .; DNA: TGTGCCAGTAGTAGCCTCCGGGGCACCAGAAGGGACACTGAAGCTTTCTTT; CDR3: CASSSLRGTRRDTEAFF
V: TRBV12-5; D: .; J: TRBJ1-5; size: .; DNA: TGTGCTAGTGGTTTTGGACGGCGGCCCCAGCATTTT; CDR3: CASGFGRRPQHF
V: TRBV7-9; D: .; J: TRBJ2-4; size: .; DNA: TGTGCCAGCAGCCACGCGGGTGTAGACATTCAGTACTTC; CDR3: CASSHAGVDIQYF
V: TRBV30; D: .; J: TRBJ2-7; size: .; DNA: TGTGCCTGGGGCAGACAGGACGAGCAGTACTTC; CDR3: CAWGRQDEQYF
V: TRBV5-5; D: .; J: TRBJ1-2; size: .; DNA: TGTGCCAGCAGCTTCGGGCTTGGGGACTATGGCTACACCTTC; CDR3: CASSFGLGDYGYTF
V: TRBV28; D: .; J: TRBJ1-6; size: .; DNA: TGTGCCAGCAGTTTGGACAGAAGCTCCTATAATTCACCCCTCCACTTT; CDR3: CASSLDRSSYNSPLHF
V: TRBV19; D: .; J: TRBJ2-1; size: .; DNA: TGTGCCAGTACCCCCGGGACACTCGATTCGAATGAGCAGTTCTTC; CDR3: CASTPGTLDSNEQFF